This T cell receptor (beta chain) is drawn from a study of cytomegalovirus exposure and HLA in healthy donors listed by TCRdb under 2017. Describing the broader study: An earlier analysis of approximately 590 of the donors reported 250 to 350 Gb of sequence data and about 100 million unique TCR beta sequences from 150 million to 200 million T cells. Roughly 300 gigabases of sequencing data and about 92 million unique TCR sequences made up an early release that covered roughly 670 HLA-typed donors. Of the roughly 430 genotyped donors, roughly 85% fell in the genetic ancestry cluster associated with self-reported Caucasian donors. The study aimed to test whether cataloging public T cell receptors could reveal signatures of past pathogen exposure. Using immunosequencing, the study profiled T cell repertoires from 640 or so subjects and related those repertoires to cytomegalovirus serostatus. A separate validation cohort of more than 100 different subjects was used in addition to the 666-subject first cohort. To predict cytomegalovirus infection status, the study combined high-throughput TCR immunosequencing, statistical association of individual TCRs with disease status, and machine learning. A later analysis re-examined previously published TCR beta repertoires from just over 650 donors and added high-resolution HLA genotyping to investigate patterns of TCR occurrence. In the later analysis, no new phenotypic data were used to find candidate immune exposures; instead, reliance was placed on TCR beta sequences and their occurrence across donors. To decide whether each TCR beta V gene segment behaved as functional or pseudogenic, an earlier analysis of 587 of the donors relied on high-throughput TCR beta sequencing. Alongside the repertoire data, information on donor age, sex, ethnicity and CMV serostatus was compiled. A later genetic analysis took genome-wide SNP genotypes for about 65% of the 666 donors and used that subset as a discovery cohort. Every repertoire in the discovery cohort had been generated on one and the same sequencing platform. Both class I and class II loci were covered by HLA typing, at four-digit resolution. Typing coverage differed by locus: A, B, C, DRB1 and DQB1 were typed in about 629-640 donors, DQA1 in 522, DPA1 in 600 to 610, and DPB1 in approximately 450. Roughly 5 DR-DQ haplotypes were handled as single units for association and clustering, since linkage in the cohort was strong. On average, 235,054 unique TCR beta nucleotide sequences were sequenced per donor among 398 genotyped donors of the cohort, with around 19% of those sequences being non-productive.

General conclusions and limits of the study: Across donors, most TCR sequences were observed very rarely, whereas some public TCRs were present in many individuals. Seventeen rarely observed V segments, including chromosome 9 orphons, were excluded from the earlier analysis of some 590 of the donors because counts were too low. Several of the top co-occurrence clusters appeared to be linked to parvovirus B19, influenza, CMV and Epstein-Barr virus, according to a later analysis. In an earlier analysis of fewer than 700 of the donors, most TCR beta V segments appeared in productive rearrangements about 90% or about 30% of the time, broadly matching IMGT annotations. A few of the identified cytomegalovirus-associated TCR beta chains were confirmed in vitro to be specific for cytomegalovirus antigens. A further reported finding was that TCR beta sequences accurately predicted the HLA-A and HLA-B alleles for most subjects in the first cohort. In a later analysis, TCR association rates were found to vary across HLA loci, with the most associated TCRs seen for DRB1 alleles and the fewest for HLA-C alleles. Sequencing depth was assumed to be roughly uniform across donors in the presence/absence analyses, though that assumption may not hold. In a later analysis, HLA-associated TCR beta chains showed more clonal expansion and lower generation probabilities than non-associated chains that were equally common. When HLA alleles, especially DR and DQ, strongly co-occurred, attributing TCR associations to individual alleles was difficult. According to the authors, the approach could potentially be generalized to other disease states and immunological phenotypes. CMV serostatus was the only immune exposure information available for the cohort. A later genetic analysis associated a missense DCLRE1C variant with V-gene and J-gene trimming of TCR beta chains, and an independent cohort replicated the association. At a false discovery rate of 0.05, a later analysis linked about 17,000 TCR beta sequences to specific HLA alleles. According to a later analysis, most CMV-associated TCR beta chains appeared to be HLA-restricted, and the HLA associations seemed to be driven largely by CMV exposure. A group of highly shared sequence variants was considered likely to be a technical artifact of the sequencing pipeline. In the study, 150 to 200 TCR beta chains were listed as associated with cytomegalovirus. The classifier was reported to diagnose cytomegalovirus status with high specificity and sensitivity in both the original and validation cohorts. The cohort was sequenced for TCR beta chains only, and without alpha or paired-chain data the features that could be detected were limited. Because some donors lacked HLA typing at each locus, the association tests relied only on the typed subset. Some IMGT-functional V segments, including TRBV6-2 and TRBV6-3, could not be told apart with the 87-base-pair reads, so those segments were excluded. In a later genetic analysis, fewer N-insertions in productive TCRs were reported among donors in an Asian-associated ancestry cluster than the approximately 710-donor mean. Correlated functional status among segregating V segments might reflect linkage disequilibrium, but an unknown experimental factor could not be ruled out.

The cohort consisted of 600 or so healthy bone marrow donors. At the time of sampling, all cohort members were nominally healthy, though unrecorded immune exposures were likely present. The donor was CMV seronegative and was included in the group of under 450 seronegative cohort members. Every donor gave a peripheral blood sample, and the peripheral blood mononuclear cells from that sample were used for TCR beta sequencing. Genomic DNA was extracted from the blood cell samples with the Qiagen DNeasy Blood Extraction Kit. Including the terminal cysteine and phenylalanine, the CDR3 comprises 16 residues. Of all the DNA, just the CDR3 is kept, 48 bases in frame from base 1. From a lookup of the germline V gene (reference sequence), CDR1 and CDR2 are GTSNPN and SVGIG. V and J are trimmed by 8 bases and 12 bases, and the gene matches miss 19 bases of the junction. Library preparation used the immunoSEQ multiplex PCR assay. For the multiplex PCR, a mixture combining 60 forward primers for TCR Vbeta segments and 13 reverse primers for TCR Jbeta segments was used. A multiplex PCR assay on genomic DNA amplified the CDR3 region of rearranged TCR beta genes. The Illumina HiSeq System was used to sequence the amplified TCR beta libraries as 87-base-pair reads. In the original analysis: A later analysis counted around 72 million unique TCR beta chains across the 670 or so repertoires, and around 9.9 million of these chains were shared by at least two donors. To remove PCR and sequencing errors, raw reads were error-corrected and collapsed into unique sequences using a nearest-neighbor algorithm that merged closely related sequences. Alignment of CDR3 sequences to IMGT reference sequences was used to assign V, D and J gene segments. Each retained sequence needed at least a six-nucleotide match to both a V gene segment and a J gene segment. Rearrangements were classified as productive when the CDR3 lacked stop codons and remained in frame with V and J, and all other rearrangements were classified as non-productive. CDR3 was defined according to IMGT convention as the region running from the second conserved V-encoded cysteine to the conserved J-encoded phenylalanine. The earlier analysis of roughly 590 of the donors excluded any sequence lacking an unambiguous match to a single V gene segment. An earlier analysis of 500 to 700 of the donors classified V segments as functional when productive rearrangements were above 56.7% and as segregating when the standard deviation between donors was above 5%. A statistical classification framework was built for diagnosing cytomegalovirus status from the catalog of TCR beta chain sequences. A later analysis assigned V and J genes by comparing TCR nucleotide sequences with IMGT/GENE-DB human TR gene sequences. In a later analysis, CDR3 sequences and most-parsimonious VDJ recombination scenarios were assigned using the TCRdist pipeline. A later analysis defined each TCR beta chain by its CDR3 amino acid sequence plus V-gene family, and excluded reads lacking a unique V-gene family. In a later analysis, 500 to 650 highly shared, low-generation-probability nucleotide sequences were removed to address suspected cross-contamination and a sequencing artifact. For each public chain, a later analysis derived a clonal expansion index from normalized ranks of inferred template counts within each repertoire. Generation probabilities in a later analysis came from a VDJ recombination model fitted to out-of-frame rearrangements, and those results were checked against IGoR. A later analysis scored TCR-TCR, TCR-HLA and TCR-CMV co-occurrence with hypergeometric tests, applying a repertoire-size bias correction to TCR pairs. In a later analysis, false discovery rates were estimated by permuting HLA or CMV assignments 20 times. In a later analysis, co-occurring TCRs were grouped with DBSCAN, and TCRdist sequence similarity was added when clustering was performed within HLA-allele-positive subsets. Repertoires with fewer than 30,000 or more than 120,000 public chains were left out of co-occurrence clustering, as were a few repertoires with anomalous nucleotide sharing. TCRdb carries this immuneACCESS record with in-frame sequences only. Its versions omit some clonotypes, under half of them owing to an unresolved V gene in the studies checked, with the rest unexplained. D and trimming were read from the DNA, whereas the V and J calls and clone size are those reported in that table. This sample gives 150,000 to 200,000 clones in total; around 86% of them show up just once. 1.5% to 2% of the sample lies in the top ten.

A remark on this clone: Its antigen remains unidentified. Qualities for individual bases were not recorded, and no much larger clone is one base off.

Sequencing input: PBMCs. The sequence links TRBV30 to TRBJ2-1, with TRBD2 matching 13 junction bases. The sequence was collected from a woman aged 18-30 years in good health and CMV-seronegative. Here the CDR3 is given as CARSPAGLAGVGVQFF. The DNA is as follows: TGTGCCCGATCCCCAGCCGGACTAGCGGGAGTAGGGGTGCAGTTCTTC.